This passage covers 2 T cell receptor beta chains from one sample sequenced in a study of metastatic and nonmetastatic thyroid tumors (dated by TCRdb to 2020 to 2021). Library preparation was by PCR. The sequencing machine was an Illumina HiSeq 4000. TCRdb cleaned the public reads at Q25 with fastp, built clones with MiXCR and kept in-frame beta chains. The sample includes over 65,000 clones, with approximately 13% observed a single time. The top ten hold around 8.8% of the sample. Before undergoing thyroid surgery, none of the patients had been given any kind of treatment. Sequenced input: tumor tissue. The receptors were gathered from a female donor with papillary thyroid cancer or a benign thyroid nodule (not recorded which). Some clones in this sample may be carry-over from other donors' samples.

About this clone: A much larger clonotype is one base distant, so this may be a read error. The J gene is TRBJ2-7, the V gene TRBV4-2, with a possible D match to TRBD1 (7 bases). The V gene's germline CDR1 is LGHNA and CDR2 YNFKEQ. The CDR3 covers 15 residues. The DNA of the CDR3 is TGTGACAGCAGCCAAGATGGGCAGGGGGGAGGCGAGCAGTACTTC. Protein sequence: CDSSQDGQGGGEQYF.

There are many counts of this clone. The chain recombines TRBV30 with TRBJ1-2; TRBD1 matches at 8 bases. Germline values: CDR1 GTSNPN, CDR2 SVGIG (reference sequence). The CDR3 spans 13 residues. The trim removed 0 bases at V and 5 bases at J, leaving 2 bases unmatched. The CDR3 is CAWSVNRGYGYTF. The CDR3 DNA is TGTGCCTGGAGTGTAAACAGGGGGTATGGCTACACCTTC.